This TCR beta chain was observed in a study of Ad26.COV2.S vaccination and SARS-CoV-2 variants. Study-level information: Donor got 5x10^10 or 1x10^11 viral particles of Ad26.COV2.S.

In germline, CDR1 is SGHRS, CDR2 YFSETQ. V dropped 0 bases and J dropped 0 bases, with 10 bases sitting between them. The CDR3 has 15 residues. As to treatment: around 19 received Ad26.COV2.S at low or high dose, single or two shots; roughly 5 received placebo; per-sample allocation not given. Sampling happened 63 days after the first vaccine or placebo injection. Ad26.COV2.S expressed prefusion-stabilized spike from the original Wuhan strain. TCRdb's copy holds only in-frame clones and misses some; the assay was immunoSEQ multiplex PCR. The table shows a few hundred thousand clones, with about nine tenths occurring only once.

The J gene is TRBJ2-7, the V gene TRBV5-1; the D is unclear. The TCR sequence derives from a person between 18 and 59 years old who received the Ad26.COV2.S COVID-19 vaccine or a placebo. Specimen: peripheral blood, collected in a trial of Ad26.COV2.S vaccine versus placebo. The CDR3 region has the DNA TGCGCCAGCAGCTTGGAACCCTTGGCCTCCTACGAGCAGTACTTC. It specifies CASSLEPLASYEQYF.